This T cell receptor beta chain originates from a study of molecular identifiers for immune sequencing clone quantification (dated by TCRdb to the late 2010s). For the study in its entirety: In a replicate experiment, RNA from 20,000 or 100,000 naive CD8 T cells was split into five aliquots, four of which were sequenced. This methods study used CD8 T cells to benchmark TCR RNA copy counting and molecular-identifier clustering-based TCR repertoire sequencing (MIDCIRS). What the study reported, not specific to this receptor: When barcode sub-clustering was left out, chimeric consensus sequences inflated TCR diversity, with chimeras reaching as high as 47%. A single cell's worth of spiked-in Jurkat TCR RNA was reported detectable even among under 1.1 million naive CD8 T cells. Modeling gave approximately 3 recovered TCR RNA copies per cell versus about ten by digital PCR, implying 25% to 30% capture efficiency. In CMV-specific effector cells, clones with more than 20 RNA copies contained over 97% of molecules, whereas in naive cells such clones contained under 1% of molecules. The naive libraries included spiked-in Jurkat TCR RNA (about ten copies' worth), and this Jurkat TCR RNA is not part of the donor repertoire. Identical TCR molecules sharing a barcode could cause highly expanded clone sizes to be underestimated.

Libraries of naive CD8 T cells were built from approximately 22,000 to 940,000 sorted cells, with 10%, 30% or 50% of the purified RNA used. On a BD FACSAria II, naive CD8 T cells were FACS-sorted as CD8+CD4-CCR7+CD45RA+ and collected into RLT Plus buffer. Approximately nine TCR copies' worth of Jurkat RNA were spiked into about 20,000-1,100,000 naive CD8 T cell samples to test detection sensitivity. Enrichment of CD8 T cells was performed with RosetteSep CD8+ T Cell Enrichment Cocktail and Ficoll-Paque, after which ACK red cell lysis was carried out. Libraries came from PCR. These reads were obtained on an Illumina HiSeq 4000. Bulk TCR libraries were prepared as previously described, using TCR primers listed in Table S5. The Qiagen AllPrep DNA/RNA kit was used to purify total RNA. Before analysis, reads from multiple sequencing runs of the same library were pooled. The published analysis was carried out like this. Reads were retained only if an exact TCR constant sequence was present, and the retained reads were trimmed to 150 nt and grouped according to their 12-nt molecular barcodes. Reads within each barcode group were sub-clustered using a 15% Levenshtein threshold, and quality-weighted consensus sequences were constructed for each RNA molecule. Non-functional sequences were filtered out, along with any lower-count sequence sitting one edit away from another sequence. Barcode sub-clusters with fewer than 20% of the maximum read count were removed, based on fitting two negative binomial distributions. TCRdb redid the processing of the public reads, applying fastp at Q25 and MiXCR, and retained in-frame beta chains. Each entry is one CDR3 protein sequence, shown with its most common DNA and genes. None of the V and J calls come from the authors' own analysis; TCRdb made them. This sample comprises under 600,000 distinct CDR3 sequences, 20% to 25% of them detected only once. Of the sample, roughly 0.81% is held by the ten largest clones.

This clonotype has a count of ten or more. Its recognized antigen is unknown. No qualities accompany the bases; no much larger clone lies one base away. This receptor was identified in a human donor in good health. Some libraries in this study had Jurkat cell RNA spiked in. Sequenced material: naive CD8+ T cells from blood, with Jurkat cell RNA spiked in. The cell subset or site label corresponds to: FACS-sorted CD8+CD4-CCR7+CD45RA+ naive T cells.

The CDR3 has the sequence CASGTKEETQYF. Here is the DNA: TGTGCCAGCGGGACGAAAGAAGAGACCCAGTACTTC. The chain couples TRBV3-1 to TRBJ2-5; the D gene is perhaps TRBD1 or TRBD2, as each covers 5 bases. There are 12 amino acids in the CDR3, from cysteine to phenylalanine inclusive. The retained sequence is limited to the CDR3, 36 bases, with the frame set at the first base. V loses 8 bases of germline sequence and J loses 3 bases, and the interval between the two ends is 10 bases. In the germline V gene (reference sequence), CDR1 corresponds to LGHDT and CDR2 to YNNKEL.